The T cell receptor beta chain described here comes from a study of blood T cell repertoires in COVID-19. Study context: Recovered status in Cohort 3 required two negative PCRs, clearance, or symptom resolution. The United States, Italy and Spain supplied acute and convalescent COVID-19 samples.

Assignments of participants to cohorts depended upon their own reported clinical history. In the original workflow: Estimated nucleated cell counts came from reference gene primer amplification. The assay was immunoSEQ multiplex PCR, and TCRdb's table has in-frame clones only and misses some. The V and J calls and the clone size are those of that table, but D and trimming were determined from the DNA. Of 150,000 to 200,000 clones listed, approximately 86% are singletons. The germline gives CDR1 SGHRS, CDR2 YFSETQ. The length of the CDR3 is 15 residues. V dropped 4 bases and J dropped 4 bases, with 17 bases sitting between them.

The V call is TRBV5-1, the J call TRBJ1-1; D possibly corresponds to TRBD1 (6 bases). The sample taken for sequencing was PBMCs or T cells enriched from blood (not recorded which). This clonotype was sampled from a middle-aged woman in a cohort exposed to, infected with or recovered from COVID-19 (not recorded which). CDR3 sequence (DNA): TGCGCCAGCAGCCCCCCCGCTCAGGGGACCACTGAAGCTTTCTTT. It codes for CASSPPAQGTTEAFF.